This T cell receptor (beta chain) is from a study of response to subunit inactivated influenza vaccine. The study's findings and limits: Every seasonal influenza vaccination brings in few new T cells, the authors suggested.

This clonotype has at least ten counts. No antigen is known for it. TCRdb used MiXCR to reprocess the RT-PCR reads, holding one entry per CDR3 protein. The repertoire holds over 150,000 distinct CDR3 sequences, with around 10% as singletons. The ends were cut back, 2 bases at V and 1 base at J, with 11 bases in the middle. The CDR3 runs to 15 residues. Germline-derived CDR1 and CDR2 are SGHDT and YYEEEE. Specimen: CD8+ T cells sorted from PBMCs, collected around 25 months after vaccination. The clonotype originates from a man between 50 and 75 years old who received an inactivated influenza vaccine. The rearrangement joins TRBV5-6 to TRBJ2-3, with D uncertain. The CDR3 DNA is TGTGCCAGCAGCTTATTAACTGTCGGCACAGATACGCAGTATTTT. It is translated as CASSLLTVGTDTQYF.